The 8 T cell receptor beta chains given below trace back to one sample, sequenced in a study of read filtering for tumor transcriptome and immune sequencing. From approximately 430 ng of RNA, a library with molecular barcoded alpha/delta and beta/gamma adaptors was made. TCRdb ran MiXCR on the reads and lists one entry per CDR3 protein. The repertoire has around 25,000 distinct CDR3 sequences, 22% of them found once; the top ten carry 40% to 55%. The material sequenced was a population of CD138-negative cells sorted from bone marrow. The receptor source for this set is a donor at least 40 years old with multiple myeloma.

This clonotype turned up a few times. The chain couples TRBV28 to TRBJ2-3, with D perhaps matching TRBD1 or TRBD2 (6 bases each). Trimming removed 3 bases from V and 6 bases from J, with 16 bases in between. Germline V gene lookup returns CDR1 MDHEN and CDR2 SYDVKM. The CDR3 runs to 15 residues. The CDR3 sequence is CASSLGGLQIDTQYF. The DNA of the CDR3 is TGTGCCAGCAGTTTGGGGGGCCTGCAAATCGATACGCAGTATTTT.

This clonotype has a count of ten or more. Sequence at one end of the junction differs from germline and may be a read error. The chain joins TRBV19 to TRBJ2-2; 8 bases are a match to TRBD1. Germline V gene data show CDR1 as LNHDA and CDR2 as SQIVND (reference sequence). CDR3 length: 15 residues. CDR3 amino acids: CASTIQGANTGELFF. The CDR3 DNA sequence: TGTGCCAGTACTATACAGGGGGCGAACACCGGGGAGCTGTTTTTT.

With respect to this clonotype: This may stem from a read error, because a much larger clone lies one nucleotide away. Since no conserved phenylalanine or tryptophan closes the CDR3, a read error is the likely cause. The rearrangement uses TRBV11-2 and TRBJ2-3; 7 positions match TRBD2. J lost 12 bases, V lost 5 bases, and 8 bases had no gene match. The CDR3 consists of 12 residues. Germline V CDR1 and CDR2: SGHAT, FQNNGV. The CDR3 DNA reads as TGTGCCAGCAGCCCCGGACTAGGGTTCCAGTATTCT. Amino acid sequence: CASSPGLGFQYS.

Remarks on this clonotype: A much more abundant neighbour one base away suggests this may be a read error. The CDR3 DNA reads as TGTGCCTGCAGTTTAGTAGGGGGCCACAATGAGCAGTTCTTC. Protein: CACSLVGGHNEQFF. V is TRBV12-3 or TRBV12-4 and J is TRBJ2-1; TRBD1 matches at 7 bases. The CDR3 sequence is 14 residues long.

Many counts were recorded for this clonotype. The V and J genes are TRBV10-2 and TRBJ2-7; no reliable D call. The CDR3 is 12 residues long. CDR1 and CDR2 from the germline V gene are WSHSY and SAAADI. V was trimmed by 6 bases and J by 2 bases, leaving 8 bases between them. CDR3 coding DNA: TGCGCCAGCAGGGACGCCGCCTACGAGCAGTACTTC. Translating gives CASRDAAYEQYF.

Here the CDR3 reads CASKWSNQPQHF. CDR3 nucleotides: TGTGCCAGTAAGTGGAGCAATCAGCCCCAGCATTTT. The chain links TRBV19 to TRBJ1-5; D gene uncertain. This CDR3 region has 12 residues. The germline V gene encodes CDR1 LNHDA and CDR2 SQIVND (reference sequence). V lost 7 bases to trimming and J lost 1 base, with 5 bases between them.

As regards this clonotype: Likely a read error: the CDR3 ends without its conserved phenylalanine or tryptophan. V and J are TRBV2 and TRBJ1-2; 8 bases are shared with TRBD1. The CDR3 has 13 amino acids. J was trimmed by 2 bases and V by 6 bases; bases with no gene match: 2. Germline V lookup: CDR1 SNHLY, CDR2 FYNNEI. DNA of the CDR3: TGTGCCAGCAGCCGGACAGGGAACTATGGCTACACCTCC. Protein: CASSRTGNYGYTS.

This clonotype was counted ten times or more. This rearrangement joins TRBV12-3 or TRBV12-4 to TRBJ2-2; D might be TRBD1 or TRBD2, each matching 5 bases. The ends were cut back, 4 bases at V and 0 bases at J, with 9 bases in the middle. The CDR3 has 15 amino acids. The CDR3 nucleotides read TGTGCCAGCAGTTCAGGGAGCACGAACACCGGGGAGCTGTTTTTT. Residues: CASSSGSTNTGELFF.